This TCR beta chain is from a study of blood T cell repertoires in COVID-19 (dated by TCRdb to the early 2020s). Looking at the study overall: Samples from collaborators originated in the United States, Italy and Spain and spanned both the acute and convalescent phases of COVID-19. Nearly every sample came with metadata listing a de-identified subject ID, COVID-19 status, age in years and sex. The samples were drawn from two sources: the first 160 participants of the ongoing ImmuneRACE study, and 1,200 or so subjects contributed by 6 global collaborators. Deeply sampled blood TCRbeta repertoires from subjects exposed to, actively infected with, or recovered from COVID-19 were included in the dataset. The repertoires were made available in a free public database intended to serve as a resource for research on the immune response to SARS-CoV-2. Where available, HLA class I and class II types were taken from metadata supplied by the sample provider and were not determined by assay-based typing. The prospective study material was composed of cDNA or gDNA derived from T cells, B-cell-depleted T cells, or PBMCs.

Broader findings and caveats from the paper: How much clinical and demographic metadata was included differed by source and by participant, and the metadata was provided uncurated.

CDR1 is given as LGHDT and CDR2 as YNNKEL, both from the germline V gene (reference sequence). Trimming takes 1 base off V and 1 base off J; junction bases not matched to a gene: 5. From its cysteine to its phenylalanine, the CDR3 spans 17 amino acids. Only CDR3 DNA is held: 51 bases, read in frame from base 1. The immunoSEQ Assay, a bias-controlled multiplex PCR, was used to amplify TCRbeta CDR3 regions from genomic DNA. As for the authors' bioinformatics: Within the assay, amplification of reference gene primers was used to estimate how many nucleated cells each sample contained. Sequence reads were collapsed and filtered to measure the absolute abundance of every unique TCRbeta CDR3 rearrangement. For each sample, productive Simpson clonality was calculated as the square root of Simpson's diversity index across productive rearrangements. In TCRdb, the immuneACCESS table is reduced to in-frame sequences with V and J assigned. These tables do not hold every clone; where another copy was compared, an unresolved V gene accounts for under half, and the others remain unexplained. The V and J calls and clone size were taken over from that table, and D and trimming were inferred from the DNA. The sample table contains 50,000 to 55,000 clones; only one count was recorded for 86% of them. The ten biggest clones cover approximately 2.6% of the sample.

The table lists this clone with a count of one. Its recognized antigen is unknown. Qualities for individual bases were not recorded, and no much larger clone is one base off. Collaborating institutions collected whole blood in K2EDTA tubes following their own protocols. For TCRbeta analysis, collaborator samples were shipped as frozen whole blood, as isolated PBMCs, or as DNA extracted from either sample type. This sequence uses TRBV3-1 (or the pseudogene TRBV3-2) and TRBJ2-5; 11 bases in between match TRBD2. The sequenced sample was peripheral blood. The origin of this receptor is an older man with acute or convalescent COVID-19. The sequenced DNA: TGTGCCAGCAGCCAAGTACTAGCGGGGGACTTCCAAGAGACCCAGTACTTC. It codes for CASSQVLAGDFQETQYF.